Here is one TCR beta chain with its context. Its antigen is currently unknown. The sample comes from a study of cytotoxic CD8 clonotypes in ibrutinib-treated CLL. Study summary: Collecting the response samples happened after a median approximately twelve months of treatment, with a range of 6 to 36. An average of about 250,000 productive templates and approximately 90,000 productive rearrangements was obtained per sample. Study observations and caveats: Sustained-remission and progressing patients had different sampling times.

The method was immunoSEQ multiplex PCR; TCRdb's version includes in-frame clones alone and lacks a portion of them. The repertoire holds about 270,000 clones, with approximately 76% as singletons. The sequence was collected from a human donor with chronic lymphocytic leukemia. Sequences were derived from PBMCs, sampled at disease progression, from a patient treated with ibrutinib.

The CDR3 loop is CASTGGLAPRDEQYF. The CDR3 DNA sequence: TGTGCCAGCACCGGCGGCCTAGCGCCACGGGACGAGCAGTACTTC. V gene TRBV28 combines with J gene TRBJ2-7, with a tentative D call TRBD2 (6 bases). In germline, CDR1 is MDHEN, CDR2 SYDVKM. The germline V and J ends were trimmed by 7 bases and 5 bases, with 21 bases remaining between them. The CDR3 extends over 15 amino acids.